This TCR beta chain comes out of a study of blood T cell repertoires in COVID-19. Germline V gene data show CDR1 as WSHSY and CDR2 as SAAADI. The CDR3 is 16 residues long. With 5 bases clipped from V and 3 bases from J, the junction kept 12 bases outside the gene matches. Per the authors' pipeline: By means of reference gene primer amplification, nucleated cell counts were estimated. The protocol was immunoSEQ multiplex PCR, while the TCRdb copy is restricted to in-frame clones and leaves out a portion. Clone size and the V and J calls come from that table; the DNA yielded D and trimming. The sample lists approximately 250,000 clones, 86% occurring once.

This sequence originates from a man younger than 40 with active or convalescent COVID-19. This chain connects TRBV10-2 to TRBJ1-1, with 7 bases fitting TRBD1. What was sequenced was peripheral blood. The CDR3 sequence is CASSKPTRGTDTEAFF. The CDR3 DNA sequence: TGCGCCAGCAGTAAACCGACCAGGGGGACGGACACTGAAGCTTTCTTT.